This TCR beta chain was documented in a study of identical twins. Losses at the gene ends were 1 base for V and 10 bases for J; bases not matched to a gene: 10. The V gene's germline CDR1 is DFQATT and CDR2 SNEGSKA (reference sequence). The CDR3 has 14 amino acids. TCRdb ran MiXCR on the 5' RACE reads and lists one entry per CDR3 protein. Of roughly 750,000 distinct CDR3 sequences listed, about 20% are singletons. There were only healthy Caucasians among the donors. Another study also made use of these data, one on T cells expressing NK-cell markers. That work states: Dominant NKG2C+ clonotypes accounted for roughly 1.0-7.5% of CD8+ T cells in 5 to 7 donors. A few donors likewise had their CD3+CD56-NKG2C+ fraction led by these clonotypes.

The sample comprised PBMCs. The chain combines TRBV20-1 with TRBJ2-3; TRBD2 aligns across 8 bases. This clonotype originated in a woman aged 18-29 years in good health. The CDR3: CSARAAGGLFSQYF. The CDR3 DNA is TGCAGTGCTAGAGCCGCGGGGGGACTCTTCTCGCAGTATTTT.